The 8 T cell receptor beta chains presented below share a single source sample, sequenced in a study of blood T cell repertoires in COVID-19. TCRdb keeps only in-frame clones here, not all; method: immunoSEQ multiplex PCR. The table includes 400,000 to 500,000 clones, approximately 91% detected once. Specimen: PBMCs or T cells enriched from blood (not recorded which). These receptors all come from a young woman who had been exposed to COVID-19.

J is TRBJ2-7 and V is TRBV19; possibly TRBD2 for D (6 bases). The CDR3 totals 11 residues. The V end was cut by 5 bases, the J end by 6 bases, with 8 bases between. Per the germline V gene, CDR1 is LNHDA and CDR2 is SQIVND (reference sequence). CDR3 amino acids: CASSAGGEQYF. For the CDR3, the DNA is TGTGCCAGTAGTGCCGGGGGCGAGCAGTACTTC.

V gene TRBV28 combines with J gene TRBJ2-5, with 8 bases lining up with TRBD1. CDR1 MDHEN and CDR2 SYDVKM come from the germline V gene. V shed 3 bases and J 5 bases; nucleotides not matched to a gene: 11. This CDR3 comprises 16 residues. In DNA form, the CDR3 reads TGTGCCAGCAGTTTGTTCAGGGGGCGTTCGGGGGAGACCCAGTACTTC. Protein product: CASSLFRGRSGETQYF.

The genes are TRBV19 and TRBJ1-1; 7 bases are a match to TRBD1. Trimming removed 0 bases from V and 9 bases from J; junction bases left unmatched: 4. CDR1 and CDR2 from the germline V gene are LNHDA and SQIVND (reference sequence). The CDR3 runs 13 residues. The CDR3 is CASSIEDRRKAFF. Written as DNA, the CDR3 is TGTGCCAGTAGTATAGAGGACAGGAGAAAAGCTTTCTTT.

This chain links TRBV7-9 with TRBJ2-3, with 7 positions matching TRBD1. The CDR3 consists of 15 residues. The ends lost 4 bases at V and 5 bases at J; junction bases unmatched: 9. Germline-derived CDR1 and CDR2 are SEHNR and FQNEAQ (reference sequence). The CDR3 bases are TGTGCCAGCAGCTCTATACTTACAGGGGAAGATACGCAGTATTTT. This translates into CASSSILTGEDTQYF.

This clone has a single count. The chain couples TRBV21-1 to TRBJ2-7; TRBD2, the table's D call, was not compared with the DNA. TRBV21-1 is deemed a pseudogene. The CDR3 totals 19 residues. As DNA, the CDR3 is TGTGCCAGCAGCTCCCGAAGGAATAGACTAGCGGGAGTTACCTACGAGCAGTACTTC. The encoded protein is CASSSRRNRLAGVTYEQYF.

This clone was found a few times. This chain joins TRBV5-5 and TRBJ2-3; 8 nucleotides agree with TRBD1. There are 16 residues in the CDR3. Germline assignment: CDR1 SGHKS and CDR2 YYEKEE (reference sequence). After removal of 5 bases from V and 3 bases from J, the junction contained 11 bases not matched to a gene. This CDR3 is CASRTFGQGITDTQYF. CDR3 bases: TGTGCCAGCAGAACGTTCGGACAGGGTATAACAGATACGCAGTATTTT.

The genes are TRBV29-1 and TRBJ1-4; D uncertain. Trimming took off 3 bases at V and 5 bases at J, with 4 bases between the two ends. From germline, CDR1 is SQVTM and CDR2 ANQGSEA. The CDR3 length is 11 residues. The CDR3 spells CSVDKNEKLFF. DNA of the CDR3: TGCAGCGTTGACAAAAATGAAAAACTGTTTTTT.

The chain has TRBV5-6 and TRBJ1-6; D is uncertain. Germline CDR1 SGHDT, CDR2 YYEEEE. V gave up 2 bases and J gave up 0 bases, with 6 bases separating them. This CDR3 has 15 amino acids. The CDR3: CASSFRSSYNSPLHF. The CDR3 DNA reads TGTGCCAGCAGCTTCCGGAGCTCCTATAATTCACCCCTCCACTTT. Looking up the rest from reference TRBV5-6 and TRBJ1-6 gives the full variable domain: DAGVTQSPTHLIKTRGQQVTLRCSPKSGHDTVSWYQQALGQGPQFIFQYYEEEERQRGNFPDRFSGHQFPNYSSELNVNALLLGDSALYLCASSFRSSYNSPLHFGNGTRLTVT.